This passage covers 13 T cell receptor beta chains from one sample sequenced in a study of T cells after yellow fever vaccination. TCRdb redid the calling of the 5' RACE reads with MiXCR, one entry per CDR3 protein. There are roughly 94,000 distinct CDR3 sequences in the sample; approximately 9% occur only once, and 16% lies in the top ten. This material consisted of CD8+ T cells not binding an NS4B(214-222) dextramer, sorted from PBMCs, taken roughly 14 days after the first yellow fever vaccination. The receptors shown here come from a man aged 18 to 29 who received the YFV17D yellow fever vaccine.

This clonotype has just a few counts. The chain uses TRBV10-3 and TRBJ2-3; the D gene is possibly TRBD2 (6 bases). This CDR3 spans 13 amino acids. In germline, CDR1 is ENHRY, CDR2 SYGVKD. The germline V and J ends were trimmed by 6 bases and 4 bases, with 11 bases remaining between them. The CDR3 spells CAISSPGADTQYF. CDR3 coding DNA: TGTGCCATCAGCTCTCCGGGGGCAGATACGCAGTATTTT.

This clonotype was seen more than once but under ten times. The chain has TRBV14 and TRBJ2-7, with D tentatively TRBD1 (6 bases). Trimming shortened V by 0 bases and J by 2 bases, and 17 bases separated the two germline ends. CDR1 is SGHDN, CDR2 FVKESK, per germline. The CDR3 loop spans 17 amino acids. Written as DNA, the CDR3 is TGTGCCAGCAGCCAAGAGGGGGTGGGGGCCCGTCCCTACGAGCAGTACTTC. Its translation is CASSQEGVGARPYEQYF.

This clonotype was observed a handful of times. The V call is TRBV13, the J call TRBJ1-2; a possible D gene is TRBD1 (6 bases). Deletions cut 2 bases from V and 4 bases from J, with 11 bases between. There are 14 residues in the CDR3. CDR1 is PRHDT and CDR2 is FYEKMQ in the germline V gene (reference sequence). CDR3 residues: CASSLRGDGYGYTF. In nucleotides, the CDR3 is TGTGCCAGCAGCTTAAGGGGGGACGGCTATGGCTACACCTTC.

This clonotype was seen repeatedly, ten times or more. This chain links TRBV7-8 with TRBJ2-1, with D perhaps matching TRBD2 (5 bases). With 2 bases removed from V and 7 bases from J, the gap between germline ends came to 6 bases. The CDR3 has 12 residues. Germline loops: CDR1 SGHVS, CDR2 FQNEAQ. Here the CDR3 DNA reads TGTGCCAGCAGCTTACGGGGAAATGAGCAGTTCTTC. Its translation is CASSLRGNEQFF.

The chain has TRBV10-3 and TRBJ2-1; D not resolved. The V end was cut by 6 bases, the J end by 0 bases, with 15 bases between. Germline lookup yields CDR1 ENHRY and CDR2 SYGVKD. The CDR3 totals 16 residues. The CDR3 region has the DNA TGTGCCATCAGCCCACCGGGTAAGACCTCCTACAATGAGCAGTTCTTC. Its protein is CAISPPGKTSYNEQFF.

This clonotype was observed a handful of times. The chain links TRBV4-3 to TRBJ1-5; the D is unclear. The CDR3 length is 15 residues. Germline CDR1 and CDR2: LGHNA and YSLEER. V was clipped by 0 bases and J by 2 bases, with 8 bases between them. CDR3 sequence (DNA): TGCGCCAGCAGCCAAGATCACGGGGGCAATCAGCCCCAGCATTTT. Translating gives CASSQDHGGNQPQHF.

V usage is TRBV27 and J usage is TRBJ2-1, with 9 bases aligning to TRBD2. This CDR3 region has 15 residues. The germline V gene has CDR1 MNHEY and CDR2 SMNVEV (reference sequence). Trimming took 8 bases from V and 4 from J; bases not matched to a gene: 9. CDR3 sequence reads: CASPKAGGPYNEQFF. As DNA, the CDR3 is TGTGCCAGCCCAAAGGCGGGGGGGCCGTACAATGAGCAGTTCTTC.

This clonotype was seen only a few times. The chain couples TRBV5-1 to TRBJ2-7, with a possible D match to TRBD2 (5 bases). V lost 4 bases to trimming and J lost 3 bases, with 8 bases between them. This CDR3 is built from 12 residues. The germline V gene encodes CDR1 SGHRS and CDR2 YFSETQ. In nucleotides, the CDR3 is TGCGCCAGCAGCGGGGAGTTCTACGAGCAGTACTTC. Encoded protein: CASSGEFYEQYF.

This clonotype was recorded a few times. This chain uses TRBV7-9 with TRBJ2-1; 7 nucleotides match TRBD2. Germline CDR1 SEHNR, CDR2 FQNEAQ (reference sequence). The CDR3 consists of 13 residues. Trimming at V came to 8 bases and at J to 5 bases, leaving 6 bases not matched to a gene. CDR3 sequence (DNA): TGTGCCAGCCGAAGCGGGGCCGACAATGAGCAGTTCTTC. Amino acids: CASRSGADNEQFF.

The rearrangement joins TRBV5-4 to TRBJ2-1, with 8 positions matching TRBD1. Per the germline V gene, CDR1 is SGHNT and CDR2 is YYREEE (reference sequence). Germline trimming cut 2 bases from V and 5 bases from J; bases unmatched to any gene: 6. CDR3 length equals 15 residues. Here the CDR3 reads CASSFAGGVNNEQFF. The DNA for the CDR3 is TGTGCCAGCAGCTTTGCAGGGGGCGTTAACAATGAGCAGTTCTTC.

This clonotype has only a few counts. The junction departs from the called germline gene at one end, perhaps through a read error. The genes are TRBV12-3 or TRBV12-4 and TRBJ1-1; TRBD1 might be the D (5 bases). The CDR3 consists of 12 residues. In nucleotides, the CDR3 is TGTGCCAGCAGATTAGGGGTTCCCGAAGCTTTCTTT. The encoded protein is CASRLGVPEAFF.

V is TRBV5-6 and J is TRBJ2-1; 8 bases map to TRBD2. J gave up 4 bases and V 3 bases, and 12 bases lay outside the gene matches. There are 17 residues in the CDR3. In germline, CDR1 is SGHDT, CDR2 YYEEEE. In DNA, the CDR3 is TGTGCCAGCAGCTCCCCGGCTAGCGGGTTGCGATACAATGAGCAGTTCTTC. Translation gives CASSSPASGLRYNEQFF.

The chain couples TRBV21-1 to TRBJ1-5; the D segment call TRBD1 is taken from the table without a DNA check. TRBV21-1 is designated a pseudogene. The CDR3 has 13 residues. The CDR3 DNA reads TGTGCCAGCAGCAAAGTCCCGGACCAGCCCCAGCATTTT. Protein product: CASSKVPDQPQHF.